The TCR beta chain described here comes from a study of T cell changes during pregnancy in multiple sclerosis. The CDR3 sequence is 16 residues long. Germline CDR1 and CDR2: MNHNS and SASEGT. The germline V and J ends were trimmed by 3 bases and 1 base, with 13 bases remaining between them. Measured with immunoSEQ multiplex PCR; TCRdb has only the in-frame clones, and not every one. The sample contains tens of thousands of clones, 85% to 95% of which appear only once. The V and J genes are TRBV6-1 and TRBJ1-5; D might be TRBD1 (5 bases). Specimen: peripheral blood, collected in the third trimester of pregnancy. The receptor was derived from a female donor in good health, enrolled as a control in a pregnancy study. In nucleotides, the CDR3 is TGTGCCAGCAGTGACTGGGGCACCCTGAGCAATCAGCCCCAGCATTTT. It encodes CASSDWGTLSNQPQHF.